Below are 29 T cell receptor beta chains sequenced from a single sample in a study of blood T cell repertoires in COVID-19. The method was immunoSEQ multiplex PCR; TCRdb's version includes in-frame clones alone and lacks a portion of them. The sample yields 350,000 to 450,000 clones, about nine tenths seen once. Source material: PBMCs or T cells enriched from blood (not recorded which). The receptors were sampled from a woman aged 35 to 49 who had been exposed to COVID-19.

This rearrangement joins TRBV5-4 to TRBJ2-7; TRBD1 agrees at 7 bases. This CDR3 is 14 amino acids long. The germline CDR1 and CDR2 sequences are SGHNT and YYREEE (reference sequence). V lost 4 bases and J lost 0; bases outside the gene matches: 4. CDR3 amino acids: CASSRDSSSYEQYF. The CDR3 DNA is TGTGCCAGCAGCCGGGACAGTAGCTCCTACGAGCAGTACTTC.

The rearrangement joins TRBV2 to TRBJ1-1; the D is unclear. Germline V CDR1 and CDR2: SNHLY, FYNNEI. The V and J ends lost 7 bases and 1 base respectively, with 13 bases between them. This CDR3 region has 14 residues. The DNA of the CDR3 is TGTGCCAGCACCCGGAGGGTGGCGAACACTGAAGCTTTCTTT. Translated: CASTRRVANTEAFF.

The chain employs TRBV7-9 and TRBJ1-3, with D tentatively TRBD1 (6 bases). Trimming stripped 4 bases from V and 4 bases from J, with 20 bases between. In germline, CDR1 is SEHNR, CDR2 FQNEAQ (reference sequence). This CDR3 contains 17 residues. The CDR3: CASSSQVGQSPGNTIYF. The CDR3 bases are TGTGCCAGCAGCTCCCAAGTTGGACAGAGTCCAGGAAACACCATATATTTT.

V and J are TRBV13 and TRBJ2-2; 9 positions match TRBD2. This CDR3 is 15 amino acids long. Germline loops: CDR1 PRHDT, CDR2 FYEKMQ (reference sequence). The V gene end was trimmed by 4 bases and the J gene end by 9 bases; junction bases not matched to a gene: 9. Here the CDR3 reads CASSYSGGPARELFF. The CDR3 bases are TGTGCCAGCAGCTACAGCGGGGGGCCTGCCCGGGAGCTGTTTTTT.

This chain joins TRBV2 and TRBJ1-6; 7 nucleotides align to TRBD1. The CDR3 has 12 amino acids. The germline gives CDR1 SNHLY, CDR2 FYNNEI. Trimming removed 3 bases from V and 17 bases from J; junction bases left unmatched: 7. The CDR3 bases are TGTGCCAGCAGTGACACCAGACAGGGCTTCCACTTT. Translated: CASSDTRQGFHF. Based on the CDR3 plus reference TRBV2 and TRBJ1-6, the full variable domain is EPEVTQTPSHQVTQMGQEVILRCVPISNHLYFYWYRQILGQKVEFLVSFYNNEISEKSEIFDDQFSVERPDGSNFTLKIRSTKLEDSAMYFCASSDTRQGFHFGNGTRLTVT.

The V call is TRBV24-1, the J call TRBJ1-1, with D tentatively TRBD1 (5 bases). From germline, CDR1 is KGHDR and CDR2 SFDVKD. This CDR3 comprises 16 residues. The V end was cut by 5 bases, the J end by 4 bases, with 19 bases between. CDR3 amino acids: CATSGPRGEGSTEAFF. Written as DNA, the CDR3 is TGTGCCACCAGTGGGCCACGGGGGGAGGGGAGCACTGAAGCTTTCTTT.

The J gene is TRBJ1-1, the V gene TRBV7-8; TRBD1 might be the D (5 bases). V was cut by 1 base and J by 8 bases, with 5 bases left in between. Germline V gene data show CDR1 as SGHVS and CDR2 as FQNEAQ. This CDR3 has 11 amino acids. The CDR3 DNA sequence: TGTGCCAGCAGCTTAGGGACAGAAGCTTTCTTT. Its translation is CASSLGTEAFF.

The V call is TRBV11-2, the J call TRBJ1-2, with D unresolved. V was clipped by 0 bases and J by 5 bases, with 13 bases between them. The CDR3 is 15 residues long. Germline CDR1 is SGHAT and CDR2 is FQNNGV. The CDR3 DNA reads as TGTGCCAGCAGCTTAGATACGGGAGGGAGATATGGCTACACCTTC. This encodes CASSLDTGGRYGYTF.

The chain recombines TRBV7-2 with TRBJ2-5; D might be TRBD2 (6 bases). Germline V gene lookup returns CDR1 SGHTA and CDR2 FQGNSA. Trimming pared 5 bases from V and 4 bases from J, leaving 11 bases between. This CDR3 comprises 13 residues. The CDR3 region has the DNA TGTGCCAGCAGCGCCGCACTAGCAGAGACCCAGTACTTC. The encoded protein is CASSAALAETQYF.

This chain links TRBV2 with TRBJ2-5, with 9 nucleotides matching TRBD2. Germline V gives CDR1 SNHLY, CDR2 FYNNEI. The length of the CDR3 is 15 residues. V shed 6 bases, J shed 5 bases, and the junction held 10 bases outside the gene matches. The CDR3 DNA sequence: TGTGCCAGCAGATCCCAAGCGGGAGGACGGGAGACCCAGTACTTC. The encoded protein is CASRSQAGGRETQYF.

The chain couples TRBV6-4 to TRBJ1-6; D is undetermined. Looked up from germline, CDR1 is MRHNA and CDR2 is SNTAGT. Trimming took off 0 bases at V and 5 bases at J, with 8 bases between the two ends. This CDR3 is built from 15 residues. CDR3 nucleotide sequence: TGTGCCAGCAGTGACTCTGGCGACAATAATTCACCCCTCCACTTT. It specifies CASSDSGDNNSPLHF.

CDR3 residues: CASSQGKAVEAFF. Here the CDR3 DNA reads TGTGCCAGCAGCCAAGGTAAGGCGGTTGAAGCTTTCTTT. The chain employs TRBV3-1 (or the pseudogene TRBV3-2) and TRBJ1-1; D ambiguous. This CDR3 spans 13 amino acids. V dropped 1 base and J dropped 7 bases, with 10 bases sitting between them. Germline-derived CDR1 and CDR2 are LGHDT and YNNKEL (reference sequence).

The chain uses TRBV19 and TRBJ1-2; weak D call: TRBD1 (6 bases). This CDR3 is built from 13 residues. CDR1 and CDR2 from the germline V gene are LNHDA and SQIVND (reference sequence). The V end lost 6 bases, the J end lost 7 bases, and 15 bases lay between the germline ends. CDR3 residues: CASSGRGESGYTF. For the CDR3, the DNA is TGTGCCAGTAGCGGCAGGGGCGAATCTGGCTACACCTTC.

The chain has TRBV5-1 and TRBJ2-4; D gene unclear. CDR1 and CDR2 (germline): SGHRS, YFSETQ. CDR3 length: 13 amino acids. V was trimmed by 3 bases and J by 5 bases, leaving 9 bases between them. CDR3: CASSSIPQNIQYF. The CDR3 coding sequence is TGCGCCAGCAGCTCCATCCCCCAAAACATTCAGTACTTC.

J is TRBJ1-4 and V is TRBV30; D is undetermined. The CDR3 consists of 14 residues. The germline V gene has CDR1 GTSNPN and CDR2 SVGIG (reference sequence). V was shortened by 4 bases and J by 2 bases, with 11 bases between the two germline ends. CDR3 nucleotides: TGTGCCTGGACCCACAGAGTCACTAATGAAAAACTGTTTTTT. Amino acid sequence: CAWTHRVTNEKLFF.

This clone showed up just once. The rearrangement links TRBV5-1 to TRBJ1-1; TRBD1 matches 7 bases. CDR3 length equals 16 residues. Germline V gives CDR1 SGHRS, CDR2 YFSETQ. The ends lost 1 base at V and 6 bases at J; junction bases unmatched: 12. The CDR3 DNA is TGCGCCAGCAGCTTGAATACAGGGGCCATTCGCGCTGAAGCTTTCTTT. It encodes CASSLNTGAIRAEAFF.

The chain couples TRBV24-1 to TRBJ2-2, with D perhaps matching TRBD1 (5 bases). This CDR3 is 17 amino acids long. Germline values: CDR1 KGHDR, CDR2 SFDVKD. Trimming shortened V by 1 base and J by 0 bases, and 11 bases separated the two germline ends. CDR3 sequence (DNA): TGTGCCACCAGTGATTTAGAGGACACCGCGAACACCGGGGAGCTGTTTTTT. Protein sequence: CATSDLEDTANTGELFF.

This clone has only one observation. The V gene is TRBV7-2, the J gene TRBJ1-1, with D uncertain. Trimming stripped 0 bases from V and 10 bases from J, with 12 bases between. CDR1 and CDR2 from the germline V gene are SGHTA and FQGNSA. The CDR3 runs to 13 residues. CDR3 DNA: TGTGCCAGCAGCTTAGCCCCGGGGTGGGGAGCTTTCTTT. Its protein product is CASSLAPGWGAFF.

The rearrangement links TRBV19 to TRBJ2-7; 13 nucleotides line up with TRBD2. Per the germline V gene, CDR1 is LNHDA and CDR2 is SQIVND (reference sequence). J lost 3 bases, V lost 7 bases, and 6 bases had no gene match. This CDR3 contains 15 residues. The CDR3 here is CASTLTSGGIYEQYF. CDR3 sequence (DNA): TGTGCCAGTACCTTGACTAGCGGGGGGATCTACGAGCAGTACTTC. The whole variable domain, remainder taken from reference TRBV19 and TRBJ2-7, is DGGITQSPKYLFRKEGQNVTLSCEQNLNHDAMYWYRQDPGQGLRLIYYSQIVNDFQKGDIAEGYSVSREKKESFPLTVTSAQKNPTAFYLCASTLTSGGIYEQYFGPGTRLTVT.

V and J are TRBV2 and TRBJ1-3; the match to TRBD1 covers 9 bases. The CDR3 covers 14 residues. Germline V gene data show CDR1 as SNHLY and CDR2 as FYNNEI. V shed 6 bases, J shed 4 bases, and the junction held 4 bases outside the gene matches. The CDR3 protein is CASSGQGSGNTIYF. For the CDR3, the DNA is TGTGCCAGCAGCGGACAGGGGTCGGGAAACACCATATATTTT. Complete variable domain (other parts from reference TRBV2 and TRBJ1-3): EPEVTQTPSHQVTQMGQEVILRCVPISNHLYFYWYRQILGQKVEFLVSFYNNEISEKSEIFDDQFSVERPDGSNFTLKIRSTKLEDSAMYFCASSGQGSGNTIYFGEGSWLTVV.

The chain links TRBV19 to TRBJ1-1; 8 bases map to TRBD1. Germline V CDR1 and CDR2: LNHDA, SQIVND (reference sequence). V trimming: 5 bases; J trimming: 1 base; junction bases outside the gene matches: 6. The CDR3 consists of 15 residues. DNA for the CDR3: TGTGCCAGTAGTCGGTCTACAGGGGGGAACACTGAAGCTTTCTTT. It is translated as CASSRSTGGNTEAFF. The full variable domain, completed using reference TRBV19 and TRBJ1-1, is DGGITQSPKYLFRKEGQNVTLSCEQNLNHDAMYWYRQDPGQGLRLIYYSQIVNDFQKGDIAEGYSVSREKKESFPLTVTSAQKNPTAFYLCASSRSTGGNTEAFFGQGTRLTVV.

CDR3 amino acids: CASSPRRELSGTGNEKLFF. The CDR3 DNA reads TGTGCCAGCTCACCGAGACGAGAGCTTTCCGGGACAGGGAATGAAAAACTGTTTTTT. The chain is built from TRBV18 and TRBJ1-4, with TRBD1 identical over 9 bases. With 3 bases clipped from V and 5 bases from J, the junction kept 16 bases outside the gene matches. Germline assignment: CDR1 KGHSH and CDR2 LQKENI. This CDR3 contains 19 residues.

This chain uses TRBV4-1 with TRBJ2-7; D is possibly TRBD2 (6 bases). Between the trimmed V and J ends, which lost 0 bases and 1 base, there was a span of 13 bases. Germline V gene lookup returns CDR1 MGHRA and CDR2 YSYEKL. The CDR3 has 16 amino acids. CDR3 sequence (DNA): TGCGCCAGCAGCCAAGAATCGGGAGTAGTATCCTACGAGCAGTACTTC. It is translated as CASSQESGVVSYEQYF.

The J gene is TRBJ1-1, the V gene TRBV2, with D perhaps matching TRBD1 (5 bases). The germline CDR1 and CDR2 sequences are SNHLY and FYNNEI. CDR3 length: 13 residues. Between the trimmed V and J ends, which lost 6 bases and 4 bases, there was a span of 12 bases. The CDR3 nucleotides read TGTGCCAGCAGCGGGGGGGGACGCACTGAAGCTTTCTTT. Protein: CASSGGGRTEAFF.

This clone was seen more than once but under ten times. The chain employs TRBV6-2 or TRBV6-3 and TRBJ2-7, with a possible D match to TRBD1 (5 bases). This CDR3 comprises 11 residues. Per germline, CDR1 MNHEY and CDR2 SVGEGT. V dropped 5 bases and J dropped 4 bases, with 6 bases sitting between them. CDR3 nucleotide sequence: TGTGCCAGCAGTGACAGATACGAGCAGTACTTC. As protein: CASSDRYEQYF.

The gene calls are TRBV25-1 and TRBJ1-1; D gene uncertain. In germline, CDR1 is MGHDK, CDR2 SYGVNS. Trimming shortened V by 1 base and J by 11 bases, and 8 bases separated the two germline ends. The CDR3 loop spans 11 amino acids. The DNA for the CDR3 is TGTGCCAGCAGTGAATTGCGGGAGGCTTTCTTT. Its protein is CASSELREAFF.

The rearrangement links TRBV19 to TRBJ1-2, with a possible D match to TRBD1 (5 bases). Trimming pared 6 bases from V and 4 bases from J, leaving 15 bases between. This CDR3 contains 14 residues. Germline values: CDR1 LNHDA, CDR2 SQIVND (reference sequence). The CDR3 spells CASSLNQGIYGYTF. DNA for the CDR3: TGTGCCAGTAGCCTTAATCAGGGTATCTATGGCTACACCTTC.

The CDR3 here is CASSLDRTGGNNEQFF. The DNA of the CDR3 is TGTGCCAGCAGCTTAGACAGGACAGGGGGAAACAATGAGCAGTTCTTC. The J gene is TRBJ2-1, the V gene TRBV7-2; 10 bases fit TRBD1. Germline loops: CDR1 SGHTA, CDR2 FQGNSA. Trimming took 1 base from V and 5 from J; bases not matched to a gene: 5. This CDR3 region has 16 residues.

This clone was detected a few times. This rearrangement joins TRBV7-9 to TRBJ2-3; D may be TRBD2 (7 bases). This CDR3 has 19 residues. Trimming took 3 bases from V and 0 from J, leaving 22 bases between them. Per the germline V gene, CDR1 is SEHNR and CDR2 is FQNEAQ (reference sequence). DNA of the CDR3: TGTGCCAGCAGCTTGAGGGGGGGATCTAGCGGTGCTAGCACAGATACGCAGTATTTT. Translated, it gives CASSLRGGSSGASTDTQYF.